This TCR beta chain was sequenced during a study of shared clonotypes between healthy human individuals. TCRdb's copy holds only in-frame clones and misses some; the assay was immunoSEQ multiplex PCR. This table holds over a million clones, under 80% found once. Looked up from germline, CDR1 is MNHEY and CDR2 is SMNVEV (reference sequence). V was clipped by 4 bases and J by 4 bases; unmatched bases: 7. This CDR3 has 15 residues. Sequenced: memory CD4+ T cells sorted from blood. Subset denoted: CD45RA-negative fraction. This TCR derives from a young man in good health. The chain has TRBV27 and TRBJ2-1; 7 bases line up with TRBD1. The CDR3 DNA reads as TGTGCCAGCAGTTATTTTAGGACAGGATACAATGAGCAGTTCTTC. Amino acid sequence: CASSYFRTGYNEQFF.